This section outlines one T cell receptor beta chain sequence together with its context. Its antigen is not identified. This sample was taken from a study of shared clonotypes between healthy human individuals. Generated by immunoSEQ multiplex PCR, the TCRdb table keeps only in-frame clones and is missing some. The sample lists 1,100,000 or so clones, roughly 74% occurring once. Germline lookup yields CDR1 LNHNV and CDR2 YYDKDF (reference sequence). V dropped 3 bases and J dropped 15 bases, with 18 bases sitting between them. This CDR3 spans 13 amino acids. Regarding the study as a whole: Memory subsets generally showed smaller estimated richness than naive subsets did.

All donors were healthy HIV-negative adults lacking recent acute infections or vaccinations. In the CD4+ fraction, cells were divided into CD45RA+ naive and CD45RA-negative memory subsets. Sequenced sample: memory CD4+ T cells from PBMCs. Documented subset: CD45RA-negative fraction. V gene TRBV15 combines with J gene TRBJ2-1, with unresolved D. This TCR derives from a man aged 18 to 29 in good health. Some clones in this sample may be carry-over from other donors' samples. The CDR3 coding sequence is TGTGCCACCAGCAGCCCGAGAGTCCCGACCCCGTTCTTC. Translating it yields CATSSPRVPTPFF.